The 23 T cell receptor beta chains in this list originate from one sample, sequenced in a study of cytomegalovirus exposure and HLA in healthy donors (dated by TCRdb to 2015 to 2018). The library came from the immunoSEQ multiplex PCR assay. As stored in TCRdb, this immuneACCESS dataset retains in-frame rearrangements with V and J assigned. A fraction of the clones does not appear; measured against another copy, unresolved V genes explain less than half of the discrepancy, and the remainder lacks a known reason. For this sample there are 260,000 or so clones; 85% to 90% appear just once. The ten most abundant clones make up about 2.5% of the sample. Sequencing input: PBMCs. These receptor sequences come from a man aged 18-30 years in good health and CMV-seronegative.

The chain couples TRBV5-1 to TRBJ1-1; 11 bases fit TRBD1. The germline gives CDR1 SGHRS, CDR2 YFSETQ. This CDR3 has 15 amino acids. The V segment lost 4 bases and the J segment 1 base; nucleotides outside the gene matches: 3. The CDR3 here is CASSVGQGANTEAFF. For the CDR3, the DNA is TGCGCCAGCAGCGTAGGACAGGGGGCGAACACTGAAGCTTTCTTT.

This clone appeared a single time. The V and J genes are TRBV11-2 and TRBJ2-5, with 8 bases lining up with TRBD1. The CDR3 contains 14 residues. Germline V CDR1 and CDR2: SGHAT, FQNNGV. Unmatched junction bases numbered 6, after V lost 5 bases and J lost 4 bases. This chain's CDR3 is CASSPQGAGETQYF. DNA of the CDR3: TGTGCCAGCAGCCCCCAGGGGGCTGGAGAGACCCAGTACTTC.

The chain carries TRBV5-4 and TRBJ2-2, with 10 bases aligning to TRBD2. V lost 2 bases and J lost 8; bases outside the gene matches: 6. The CDR3 runs to 15 residues. Germline values: CDR1 SGHNT, CDR2 YYREEE (reference sequence). As DNA, the CDR3 is TGTGCCAGCAGCTTAGCGGGGGGGCGGTCTGGGGAGCTGTTTTTT. Its protein is CASSLAGGRSGELFF.

The rearrangement uses TRBV29-1 and TRBJ2-1; 7 positions agree with TRBD1. In germline, CDR1 is SQVTM, CDR2 ANQGSEA. Germline trimming cut 6 bases from V and 4 bases from J; bases unmatched to any gene: 12. CDR3 length: 15 amino acids. CDR3 DNA: TGCAGCGTGCGTCAGCGACAGGGACGTTACAATGAGCAGTTCTTC. It specifies CSVRQRQGRYNEQFF.

The J gene is TRBJ2-5, the V gene TRBV5-6; TRBD2 might be the D (6 bases). Germline V gene data show CDR1 as SGHDT and CDR2 as YYEEEE. This CDR3 spans 13 amino acids. V was trimmed by 4 bases and J by 4 bases, leaving 11 bases between them. The CDR3 is CASSALGGETQYF. The CDR3 bases are TGTGCCAGCAGCGCCCTGGGGGGAGAGACCCAGTACTTC.

This clone was counted a single time. In nucleotides, the CDR3 is TGTGCCAGCAGTTACCCCACTAGCGGTGAGCAGTTCTTC. Residues: CASSYPTSGEQFF. The chain has TRBV6-5 and TRBJ2-1, with 8 bases identical to TRBD2. Germline lookup yields CDR1 MNHEY and CDR2 SVGAGI. J was trimmed by 9 bases and V by 2 bases; bases with no gene match: 3. The CDR3 is made up of 13 amino acids.

This chain links TRBV10-3 with TRBJ2-6; possibly TRBD1 for D (5 bases). The CDR3 covers 15 residues. Trimming stripped 4 bases from V and 1 base from J, with 8 bases between. The germline V gene has CDR1 ENHRY and CDR2 SYGVKD. The CDR3 loop reads CAISGQLSGANVLTF. CDR3 bases: TGTGCCATCAGTGGACAGCTTTCTGGGGCCAACGTCCTGACTTTC.

J is TRBJ2-5 and V is TRBV6-1, with 10 bases matching TRBD2. The CDR3 runs to 15 residues. V shed 7 bases and J 2 bases; nucleotides not matched to a gene: 7. Per the germline V gene, CDR1 is MNHNS and CDR2 is SASEGT. DNA for the CDR3: TGTGCCAGCATGAAGCTAGCGGGAGAGCAAGAGACCCAGTACTTC. Amino acid sequence: CASMKLAGEQETQYF.

The chain has TRBV27 and TRBJ2-3; TRBD2 matches 8 bases. The CDR3 loop spans 16 amino acids. Unmatched junction bases numbered 9, after V lost 5 bases and J lost 2 bases. The germline gives CDR1 MNHEY, CDR2 SMNVEV (reference sequence). DNA of the CDR3: TGTGCCAGCAGTAGAAGTACTAGCGGTGACACAGATACGCAGTATTTT. Encoded protein: CASSRSTSGDTDTQYF.

The chain recombines TRBV5-6 with TRBJ2-3; possible D gene TRBD2, 5 bases. The CDR3 runs to 15 residues. Per the germline V gene, CDR1 is SGHDT and CDR2 is YYEEEE. With 1 base removed from V and 2 bases from J, the gap between germline ends came to 11 bases. In DNA form, the CDR3 reads TGTGCCAGCAGCTTGAAACGGGATCACACAGATACGCAGTATTTT. Amino acids: CASSLKRDHTDTQYF.

The rearrangement links TRBV4-3 to TRBJ1-3; the match to TRBD1 covers 8 bases. J lost 5 bases, V lost 1 base, and 1 base had no gene match. The CDR3 covers 14 residues. Per germline, CDR1 LGHNA and CDR2 YSLEER. CDR3 bases: TGCGCCAGCAGCCAAGGGACAGGGAGAAACACCATATATTTT. Its protein is CASSQGTGRNTIYF.

The J gene is TRBJ2-1, the V gene TRBV7-2; 8 bases match TRBD2. After removal of 1 base from V and 1 base from J, the junction contained 6 bases not matched to a gene. CDR1 is SGHTA, CDR2 FQGNSA, per germline. The CDR3 sequence is 17 residues long. CDR3 protein: CASSLVGIAGSYNEQFF. For the CDR3, the DNA is TGTGCCAGCAGCTTAGTAGGGATAGCGGGATCCTACAATGAGCAGTTCTTC.

The chain carries TRBV6-1 and TRBJ2-7, with 7 bases matching TRBD2. Germline values: CDR1 MNHNS, CDR2 SASEGT. The ends lost 4 bases at V and 6 bases at J; junction bases unmatched: 9. The CDR3 sequence is 14 residues long. The CDR3 sequence is CASSGILASGEQYF. As DNA, the CDR3 is TGTGCCAGCAGTGGAATACTAGCTAGCGGCGAGCAGTACTTC.

This clone was seen only a few times. The rearrangement uses TRBV2 and TRBJ1-2; D may be TRBD1 (5 bases). Germline lookup yields CDR1 SNHLY and CDR2 FYNNEI. V dropped 9 bases and J dropped 2 bases, with 10 bases sitting between them. The CDR3 extends over 12 amino acids. CDR3: CARKTENYGYTF. As DNA, the CDR3 is TGTGCCAGAAAGACAGAGAACTATGGCTACACCTTC.

This rearrangement joins TRBV7-3 to TRBJ2-1; TRBD2 agrees at 13 bases. V lost 4 bases to trimming and J lost 7 bases; unmatched junction nucleotides: 7. The CDR3 is made up of 16 amino acids. Germline V gene data show CDR1 as SGHTA and CDR2 as FQGTGA. CDR3 nucleotides: TGTGCCAGCAGCTCTTACGGGACTAGCGGGATAAATGAGCAGTTCTTC. Translation: CASSSYGTSGINEQFF.

The V call is TRBV7-9, the J call TRBJ2-3; the D gene is possibly TRBD1 (6 bases). This CDR3 has 14 amino acids. V dropped 5 bases and J dropped 8 bases, with 17 bases sitting between them. Germline V gives CDR1 SEHNR, CDR2 FQNEAQ (reference sequence). This CDR3 is CASSLTRDIATQYF. CDR3 DNA: TGTGCCAGCAGCCTTACCCGGGACATAGCTACGCAGTATTTT.

The V gene is TRBV11-2, the J gene TRBJ1-4; tentatively, D is TRBD1 (6 bases). The CDR3 length is 15 residues. CDR1 and CDR2 from the germline V gene are SGHAT and FQNNGV. Between the trimmed V and J ends, which lost 2 bases and 4 bases, there was a span of 11 bases. CDR3 in DNA: TGTGCCAGCAGCTTAACGTGGACAGATAATGAAAAACTGTTTTTT. Translated: CASSLTWTDNEKLFF.

The chain has TRBV6-1 and TRBJ1-4, with a tentative D call TRBD1 (5 bases). The CDR3 spans 14 residues. From germline, CDR1 is MNHNS and CDR2 SASEGT. V was cut by 3 bases and J by 7 bases, with 12 bases left in between. The chain's CDR3 is CASSDEGTGEKLFF. The CDR3 DNA is TGTGCCAGCAGTGATGAGGGGACTGGTGAAAAACTGTTTTTT.

The CDR3 protein is CASSLVLAVSSSYNEQFF. For the CDR3, the DNA is TGTGCCAGCAGCTTAGTTCTAGCAGTAAGCAGCTCCTACAATGAGCAGTTCTTC. The J gene is TRBJ2-1, the V gene TRBV7-2; the D gene is possibly TRBD2 (5 bases). The V end lost 1 base, the J end lost 0 bases, and 16 bases lay between the germline ends. Germline V gene data show CDR1 as SGHTA and CDR2 as FQGNSA. This CDR3 comprises 18 residues.

This clone came up a few times. This rearrangement joins TRBV12-5 to TRBJ1-5, with D possibly matching TRBD1 (6 bases). Trimming pared 1 base from V and 3 bases from J, leaving 10 bases between. Germline-derived CDR1 and CDR2 are LGHNT and FRNRAP. The CDR3 length is 15 residues. The CDR3, as DNA: TGTGCTAGTGGTTTGGAATCAGGGGACAATCAGCCCCAGCATTTT. Translated: CASGLESGDNQPQHF.

The V gene is TRBV6-5, the J gene TRBJ1-1; a possible D gene is TRBD1 (6 bases). This CDR3 contains 15 residues. Trimming shortened V by 2 bases and J by 1 base, and 11 bases separated the two germline ends. Germline V gene sequence: CDR1 MNHEY, CDR2 SVGAGI. CDR3 region: CASSYAGTPNTEAFF. CDR3 coding DNA: TGTGCCAGCAGTTACGCCGGGACACCGAACACTGAAGCTTTCTTT.

This clone was observed once. This chain uses TRBV15 with TRBJ1-5; perhaps TRBD1 as D (5 bases). Trimming cost V 6 bases and J 6 bases, with 12 bases left between them. Germline V gene data show CDR1 as LNHNV and CDR2 as YYDKDF (reference sequence). This CDR3 spans 13 amino acids. CDR3 in amino acids: CATSLWGSQPQHF. Written as DNA, the CDR3 is TGTGCCACCAGTCTCTGGGGCAGTCAGCCCCAGCATTTT.

The CDR3 protein is CATSWEYNQPQHF. CDR3 bases: TGTGCCACCAGCTGGGAGTACAATCAGCCCCAGCATTTT. This chain links TRBV15 with TRBJ1-5; D gene ambiguous. Germline lookup yields CDR1 LNHNV and CDR2 YYDKDF (reference sequence). V lost 5 bases and J lost 3, with 8 bases in between. The CDR3 extends over 13 amino acids. Together with reference TRBV15 and TRBJ1-5, the CDR3 gives the full variable domain: DAMVIQNPRYQVTQFGKPVTLSCSQTLNHNVMYWYQQKSSQAPKLLFHYYDKDFNNEADTPDNFQSRRPNTSFCFLDIRSPGLGDTAMYLCATSWEYNQPQHFGDGTRLSIL.